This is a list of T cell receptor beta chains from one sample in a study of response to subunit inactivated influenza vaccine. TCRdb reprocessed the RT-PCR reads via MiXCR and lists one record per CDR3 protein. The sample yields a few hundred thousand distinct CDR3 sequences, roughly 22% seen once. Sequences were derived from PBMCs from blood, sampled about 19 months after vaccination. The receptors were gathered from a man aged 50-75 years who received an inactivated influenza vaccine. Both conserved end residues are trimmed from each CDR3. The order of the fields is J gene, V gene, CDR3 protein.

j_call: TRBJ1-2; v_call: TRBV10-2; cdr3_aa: ASSESRVSNYGYT
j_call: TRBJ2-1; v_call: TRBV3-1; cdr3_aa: ASSPGLAGVHEQF
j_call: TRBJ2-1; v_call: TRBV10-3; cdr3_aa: AISEKKLARDEQF
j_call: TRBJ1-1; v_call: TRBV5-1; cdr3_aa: ASSLGPGSYGDNTEAF
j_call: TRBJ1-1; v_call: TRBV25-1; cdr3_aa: ASSGDRGLYTEAF
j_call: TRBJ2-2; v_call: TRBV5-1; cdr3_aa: ASSLNGANTGELF
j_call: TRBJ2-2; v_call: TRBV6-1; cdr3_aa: ASSEWLAGGPLNTGELF
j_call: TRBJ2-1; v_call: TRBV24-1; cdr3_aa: ATSDPLPSSGPTNEQF
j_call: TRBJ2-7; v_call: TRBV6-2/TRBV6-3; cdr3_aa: ASRKPAGTGGKQY
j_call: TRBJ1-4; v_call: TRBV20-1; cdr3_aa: SARAGQTSFSLEKLF
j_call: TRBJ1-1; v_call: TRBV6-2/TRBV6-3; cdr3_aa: ASSYLADLQAF
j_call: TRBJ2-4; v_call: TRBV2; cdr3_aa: ASSYSTEKY
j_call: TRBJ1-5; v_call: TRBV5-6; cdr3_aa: ASQRDGQPQH
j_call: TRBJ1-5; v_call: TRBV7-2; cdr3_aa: ASSPAWAGQPQH
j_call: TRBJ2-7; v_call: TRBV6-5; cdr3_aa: ASSRGPGEQY
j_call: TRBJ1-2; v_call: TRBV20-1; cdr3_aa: SARGGAYGYT
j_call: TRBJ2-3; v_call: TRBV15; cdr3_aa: ATSRDRDTQY
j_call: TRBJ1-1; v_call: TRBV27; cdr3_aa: ASSPSWTGMNTEAF
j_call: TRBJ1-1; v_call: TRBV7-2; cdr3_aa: ASSSYPGTEAF
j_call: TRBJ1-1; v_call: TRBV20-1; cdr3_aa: SARAVNTEAF
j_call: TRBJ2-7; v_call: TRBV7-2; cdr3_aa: ASSLVGQGPYEQY
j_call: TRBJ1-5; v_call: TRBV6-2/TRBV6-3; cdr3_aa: ASSGRGLGNQPQH
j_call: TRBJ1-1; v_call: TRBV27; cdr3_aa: ASSRPGTGSTEAF
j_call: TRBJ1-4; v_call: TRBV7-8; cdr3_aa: ASSTPTGMAEKLF